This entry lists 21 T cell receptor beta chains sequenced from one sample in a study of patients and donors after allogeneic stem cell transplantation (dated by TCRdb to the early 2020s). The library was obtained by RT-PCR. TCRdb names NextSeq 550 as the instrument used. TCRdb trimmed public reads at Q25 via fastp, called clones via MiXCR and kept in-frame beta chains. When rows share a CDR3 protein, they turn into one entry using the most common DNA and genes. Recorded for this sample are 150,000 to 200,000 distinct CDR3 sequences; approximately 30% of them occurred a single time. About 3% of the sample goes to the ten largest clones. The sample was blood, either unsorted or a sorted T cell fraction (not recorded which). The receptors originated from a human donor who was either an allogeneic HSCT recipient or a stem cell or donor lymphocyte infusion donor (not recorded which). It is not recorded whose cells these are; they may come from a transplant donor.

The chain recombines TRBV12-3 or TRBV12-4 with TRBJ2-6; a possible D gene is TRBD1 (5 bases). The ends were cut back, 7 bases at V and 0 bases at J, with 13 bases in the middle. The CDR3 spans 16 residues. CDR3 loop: CASNSQVSSGANVLTF. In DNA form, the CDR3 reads TGTGCCAGCAATTCACAGGTTTCCTCTGGGGCCAACGTCCTGACTTTC.

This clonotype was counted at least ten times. Here the CDR3 DNA reads TGTGCCAGCAGCCAAGTAAGCAGGGGGGACACTGAAGCTTTCTTT. This encodes CASSQVSRGDTEAFF. This chain uses TRBV4-2 with TRBJ1-1, with 7 bases identical to TRBD1. With 1 base clipped from V and 3 bases from J, the junction kept 5 bases outside the gene matches. CDR1 and CDR2 from the germline V gene are LGHNA and YNFKEQ. CDR3 size: 15 residues.

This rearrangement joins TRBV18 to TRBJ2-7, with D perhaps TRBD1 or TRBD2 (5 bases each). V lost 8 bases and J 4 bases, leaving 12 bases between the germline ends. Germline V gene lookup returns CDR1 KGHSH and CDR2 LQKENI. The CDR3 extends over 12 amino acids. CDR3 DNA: TGTGCCAGCAGCCCGAGGGGTTACGAGCAGTACTTC. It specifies CASSPRGYEQYF.

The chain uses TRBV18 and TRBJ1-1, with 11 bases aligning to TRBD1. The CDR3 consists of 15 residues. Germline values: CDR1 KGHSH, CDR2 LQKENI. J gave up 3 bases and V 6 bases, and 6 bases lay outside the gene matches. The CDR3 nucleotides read TGTGCCAGCTCCCGGACAGGGGGCATGGACACTGAAGCTTTCTTT. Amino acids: CASSRTGGMDTEAFF.

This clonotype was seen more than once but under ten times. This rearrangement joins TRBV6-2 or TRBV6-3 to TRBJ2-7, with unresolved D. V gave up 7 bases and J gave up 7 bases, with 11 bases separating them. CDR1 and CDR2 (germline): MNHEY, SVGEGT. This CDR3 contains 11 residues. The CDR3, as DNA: TGTGCCAGCACCTCGTCAAGGGAGCAGTACTTC. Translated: CASTSSREQYF.

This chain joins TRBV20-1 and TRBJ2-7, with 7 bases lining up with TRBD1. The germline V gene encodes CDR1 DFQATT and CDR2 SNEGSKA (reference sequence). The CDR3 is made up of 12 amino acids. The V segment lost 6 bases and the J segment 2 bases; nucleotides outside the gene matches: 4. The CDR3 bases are TGCAGTGCCGATCAGGGGGCCTACGAGCAGTACTTC. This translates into CSADQGAYEQYF.

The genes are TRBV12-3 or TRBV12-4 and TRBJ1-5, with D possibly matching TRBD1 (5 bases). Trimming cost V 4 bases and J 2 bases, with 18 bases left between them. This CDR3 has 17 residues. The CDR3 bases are TGTGCCAGCAGTTGGGGGGTACGGGCCGAAGGCAATCAGCCCCAGCATTTT. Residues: CASSWGVRAEGNQPQHF.

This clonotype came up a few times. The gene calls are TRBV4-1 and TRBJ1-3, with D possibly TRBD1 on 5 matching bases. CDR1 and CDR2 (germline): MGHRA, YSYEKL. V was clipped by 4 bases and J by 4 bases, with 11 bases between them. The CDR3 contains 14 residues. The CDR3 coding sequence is TGCGCCAGCAGCCGGGACTTGAACGGAAACACCATATATTTT. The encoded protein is CASSRDLNGNTIYF.

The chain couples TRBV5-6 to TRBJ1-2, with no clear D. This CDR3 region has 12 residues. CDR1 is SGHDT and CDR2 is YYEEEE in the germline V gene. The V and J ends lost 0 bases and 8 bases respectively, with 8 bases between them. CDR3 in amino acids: CASSLGLVGYTF. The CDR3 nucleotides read TGTGCCAGCAGCTTGGGGCTTGTGGGCTACACCTTC.

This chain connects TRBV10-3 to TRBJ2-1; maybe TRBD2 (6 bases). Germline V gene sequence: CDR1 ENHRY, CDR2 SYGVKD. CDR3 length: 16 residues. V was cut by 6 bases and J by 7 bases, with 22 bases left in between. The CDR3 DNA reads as TGTGCCATCAGGGACCCCCGGGACTCCATCGGTAATGAGCAGTTCTTC. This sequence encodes CAIRDPRDSIGNEQFF.

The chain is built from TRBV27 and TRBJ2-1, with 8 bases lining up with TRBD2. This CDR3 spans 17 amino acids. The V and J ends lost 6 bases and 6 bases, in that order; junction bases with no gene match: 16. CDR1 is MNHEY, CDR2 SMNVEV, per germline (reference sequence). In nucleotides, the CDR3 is TGTGCCAGCAGCTCTCATACTAGCGGAGTGGCCCGCAATGAGCAGTTCTTC. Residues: CASSSHTSGVARNEQFF.

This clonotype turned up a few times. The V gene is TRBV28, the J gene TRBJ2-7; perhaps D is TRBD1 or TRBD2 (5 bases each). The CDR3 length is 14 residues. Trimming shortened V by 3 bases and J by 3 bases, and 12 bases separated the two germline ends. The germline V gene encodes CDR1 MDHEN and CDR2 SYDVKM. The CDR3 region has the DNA TGTGCCAGCAGTTTGGTCGGGACCCTCTACGAGCAGTACTTC. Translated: CASSLVGTLYEQYF.

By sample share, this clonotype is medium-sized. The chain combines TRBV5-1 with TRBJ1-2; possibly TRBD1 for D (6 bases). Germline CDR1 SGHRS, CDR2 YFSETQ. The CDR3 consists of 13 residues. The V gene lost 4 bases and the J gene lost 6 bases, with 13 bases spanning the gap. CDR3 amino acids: CASSRQGTDGYTF. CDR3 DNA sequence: TGCGCCAGCAGCAGGCAGGGGACCGATGGCTACACCTTC.

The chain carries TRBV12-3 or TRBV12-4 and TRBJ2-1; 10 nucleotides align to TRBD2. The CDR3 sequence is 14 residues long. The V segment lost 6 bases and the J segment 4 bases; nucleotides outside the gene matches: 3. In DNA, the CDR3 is TGTGCCAGCAGAGGGACTAGCGCGTACAATGAGCAGTTCTTC. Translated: CASRGTSAYNEQFF.

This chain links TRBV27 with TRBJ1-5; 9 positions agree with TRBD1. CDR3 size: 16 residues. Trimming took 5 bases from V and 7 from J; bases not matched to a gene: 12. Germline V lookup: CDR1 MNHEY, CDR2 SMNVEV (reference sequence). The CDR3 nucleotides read TGTGCCAGCAGTGAGGGTCCGGGACAGGGCTTCCAGCCCCAGCATTTT. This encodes CASSEGPGQGFQPQHF.

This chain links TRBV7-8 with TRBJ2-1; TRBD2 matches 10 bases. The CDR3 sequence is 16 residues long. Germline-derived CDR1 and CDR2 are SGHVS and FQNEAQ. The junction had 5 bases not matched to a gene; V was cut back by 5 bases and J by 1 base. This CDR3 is CASSPMTSGSYNEQFF. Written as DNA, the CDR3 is TGTGCCAGCAGCCCGATGACTAGCGGGTCCTACAATGAGCAGTTCTTC. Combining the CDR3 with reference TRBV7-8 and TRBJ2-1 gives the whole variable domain GAGVSQSPRYKVAKRGQDVALRCDPISGHVSLFWYQQALGQGPEFLTYFQNEAQLDKSGLPSDRFFAERPEGSVSTLKIQRTQQEDSAVYLCASSPMTSGSYNEQFFGPGTRLTVL.

The CDR3 coding sequence is TGTGCCAGCCGGACTAGGGCCAGCCAGTACTTC. As protein: CASRTRASQYF. The rearrangement joins TRBV6-5 to TRBJ2-7; TRBD2 aligns across 7 bases. From germline, CDR1 is MNHEY and CDR2 SVGAGI. This CDR3 is 11 amino acids long. Trimming at V came to 8 bases and at J to 10 bases, leaving 8 bases not matched to a gene.

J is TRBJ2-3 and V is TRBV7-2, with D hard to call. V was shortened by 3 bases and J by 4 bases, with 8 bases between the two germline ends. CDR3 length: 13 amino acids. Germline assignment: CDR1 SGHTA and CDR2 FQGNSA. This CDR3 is CASSLFLPDTQYF. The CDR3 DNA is TGTGCCAGCAGCTTGTTTCTTCCAGATACGCAGTATTTT.

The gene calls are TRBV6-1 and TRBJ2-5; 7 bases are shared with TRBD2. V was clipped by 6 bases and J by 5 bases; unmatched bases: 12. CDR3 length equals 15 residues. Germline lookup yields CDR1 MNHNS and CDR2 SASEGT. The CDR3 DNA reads TGTGCCAGCAGGATTATCCCGACTAGCTTGGAGACCCAGTACTTC. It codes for CASRIIPTSLETQYF.

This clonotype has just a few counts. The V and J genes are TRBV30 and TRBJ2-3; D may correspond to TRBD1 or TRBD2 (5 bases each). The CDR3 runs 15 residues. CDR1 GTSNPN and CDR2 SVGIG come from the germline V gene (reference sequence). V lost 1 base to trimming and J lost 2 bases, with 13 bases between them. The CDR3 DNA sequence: TGTGCCTGGAGTGACGGTCGGGACCCCACAGATACGCAGTATTTT. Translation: CAWSDGRDPTDTQYF.

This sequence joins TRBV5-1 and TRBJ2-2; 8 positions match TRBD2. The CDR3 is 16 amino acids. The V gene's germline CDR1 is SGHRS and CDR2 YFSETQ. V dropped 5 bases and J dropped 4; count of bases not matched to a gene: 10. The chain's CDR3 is CASSSRLAGFTGELFF. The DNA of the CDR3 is TGCGCCAGCAGTTCCCGTCTAGCGGGCTTCACCGGGGAGCTGTTTTTT.